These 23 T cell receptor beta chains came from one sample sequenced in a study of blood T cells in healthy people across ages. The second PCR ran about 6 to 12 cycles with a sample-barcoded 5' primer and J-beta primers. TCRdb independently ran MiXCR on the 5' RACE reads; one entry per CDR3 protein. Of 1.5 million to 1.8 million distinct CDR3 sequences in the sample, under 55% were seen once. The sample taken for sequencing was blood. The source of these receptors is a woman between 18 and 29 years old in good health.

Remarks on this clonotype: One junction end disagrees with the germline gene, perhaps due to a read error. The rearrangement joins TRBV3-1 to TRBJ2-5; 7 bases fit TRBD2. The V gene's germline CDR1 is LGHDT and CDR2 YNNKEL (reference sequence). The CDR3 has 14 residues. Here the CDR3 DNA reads TGTGCCAGCAGCCAAAACAGCGGGGCAGAGACACAGTACTTC. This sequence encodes CASSQNSGAETQYF.

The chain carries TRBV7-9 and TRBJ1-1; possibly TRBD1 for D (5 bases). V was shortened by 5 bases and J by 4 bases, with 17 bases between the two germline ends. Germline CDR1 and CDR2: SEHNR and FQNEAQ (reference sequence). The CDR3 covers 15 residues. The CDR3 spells CASSPSIGAGTEAFF. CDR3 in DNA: TGTGCCAGCAGCCCTTCCATAGGGGCCGGCACTGAAGCTTTCTTT. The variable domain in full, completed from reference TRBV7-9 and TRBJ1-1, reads DTGVSQNPRHKITKRGQNVTFRCDPISEHNRLYWYRQTLGQGPEFLTYFQNEAQLEKSRLLSDRFSAERPKGSFSTLEIQRTEQGDSAMYLCASSPSIGAGTEAFFGQGTRLTVV.

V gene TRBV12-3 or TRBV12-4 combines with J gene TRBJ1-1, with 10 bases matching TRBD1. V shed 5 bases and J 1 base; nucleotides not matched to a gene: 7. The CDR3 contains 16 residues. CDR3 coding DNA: TGTGCCAGCAGTCCGCGACAGGGGGCAGGGAACACTGAAGCTTTCTTT. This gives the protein CASSPRQGAGNTEAFF.

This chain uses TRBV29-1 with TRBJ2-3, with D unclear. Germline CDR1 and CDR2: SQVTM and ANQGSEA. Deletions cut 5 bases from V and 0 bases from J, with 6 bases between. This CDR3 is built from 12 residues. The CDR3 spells CSVQTSTDTQYF. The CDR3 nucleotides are TGCAGCGTTCAAACCAGCACAGATACGCAGTATTTT.

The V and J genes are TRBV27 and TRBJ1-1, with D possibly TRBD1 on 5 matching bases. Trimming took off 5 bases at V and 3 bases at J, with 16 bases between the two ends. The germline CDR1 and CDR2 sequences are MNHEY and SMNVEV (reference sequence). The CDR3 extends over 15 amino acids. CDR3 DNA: TGTGCCAGCAGTGTAACCCTTCAAGGGGACACTGAAGCTTTCTTT. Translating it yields CASSVTLQGDTEAFF.

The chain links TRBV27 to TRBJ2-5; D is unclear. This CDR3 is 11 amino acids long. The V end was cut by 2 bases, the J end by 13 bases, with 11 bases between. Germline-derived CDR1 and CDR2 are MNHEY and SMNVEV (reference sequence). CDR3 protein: CASSLGPKLYF. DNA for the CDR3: TGTGCCAGCAGTTTAGGCCCTAAACTGTACTTC.

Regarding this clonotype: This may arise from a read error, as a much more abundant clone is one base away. In DNA form, the CDR3 reads TGTGCCAGCAGTCAGGGACGAGCGGGACACAATGAGCAGTTCTTC. This translates into CASSQGRAGHNEQFF. V usage is TRBV12-3 or TRBV12-4 and J usage is TRBJ2-1; 7 bases align to TRBD2. This CDR3 spans 15 amino acids. With V trimmed by 5 bases and J by 5 bases, 9 bases remained unmatched.

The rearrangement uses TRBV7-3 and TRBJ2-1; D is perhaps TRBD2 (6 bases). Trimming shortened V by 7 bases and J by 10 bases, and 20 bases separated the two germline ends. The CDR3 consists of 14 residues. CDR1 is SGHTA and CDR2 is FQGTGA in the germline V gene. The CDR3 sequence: CASTKDRDSREQFF. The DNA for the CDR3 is TGTGCCAGCACCAAAGACCGGGACTCTCGAGAGCAGTTCTTC. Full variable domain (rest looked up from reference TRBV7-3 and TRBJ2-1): GAGVSQTPSNKVTEKGKYVELRCDPISGHTALYWYRQSLGQGPEFLIYFQGTGAADDSGLPNDRFFAVRPEGSVSTLKIQRTERGDSAVYLCASTKDRDSREQFFGPGTRLTVL.

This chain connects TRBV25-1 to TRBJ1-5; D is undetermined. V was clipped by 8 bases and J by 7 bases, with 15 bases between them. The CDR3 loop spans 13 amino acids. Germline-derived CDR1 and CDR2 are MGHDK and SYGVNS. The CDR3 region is CASQEENGQPQHF. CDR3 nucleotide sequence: TGTGCCAGCCAAGAGGAGAATGGACAGCCCCAGCATTTT.

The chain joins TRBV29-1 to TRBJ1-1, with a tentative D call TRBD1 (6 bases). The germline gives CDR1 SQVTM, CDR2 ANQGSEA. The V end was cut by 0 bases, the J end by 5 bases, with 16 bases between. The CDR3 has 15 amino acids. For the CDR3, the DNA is TGCAGCGTTGAAGAGGGCACGGGGGCGCGGACTGAAGCTTTCTTT. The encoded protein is CSVEEGTGARTEAFF. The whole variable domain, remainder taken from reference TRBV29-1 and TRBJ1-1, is SAVISQKPSRDICQRGTSLTIQCQVDSQVTMMFWYRQQPGQSLTLIATANQGSEATYESGFVIDKFPISRPNLTFSTLTVSNMSPEDSSIYLCSVEEGTGARTEAFFGQGTRLTVV.

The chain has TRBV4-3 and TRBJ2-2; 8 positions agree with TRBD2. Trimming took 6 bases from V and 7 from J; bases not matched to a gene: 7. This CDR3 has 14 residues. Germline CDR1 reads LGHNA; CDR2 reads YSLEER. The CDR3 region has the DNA TGCGCCAGCAGACCGGGACTAGATGACGGGGAGCTGTTTTTT. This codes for CASRPGLDDGELFF.

CDR3: CASSLSIGTGEQYF. The CDR3 region has the DNA TGTGCCAGCAGCTTAAGTATAGGGACTGGCGAGCAGTACTTC. This chain joins TRBV7-9 and TRBJ2-7; perhaps TRBD2 as D (6 bases). V lost 2 bases to trimming and J lost 6 bases, with 14 bases between them. CDR3 size: 14 residues. Germline V gene sequence: CDR1 SEHNR, CDR2 FQNEAQ (reference sequence).

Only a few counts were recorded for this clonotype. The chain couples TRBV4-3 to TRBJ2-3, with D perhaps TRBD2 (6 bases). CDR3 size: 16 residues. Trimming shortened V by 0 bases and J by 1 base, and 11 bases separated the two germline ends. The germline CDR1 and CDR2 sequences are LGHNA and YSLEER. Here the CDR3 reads CASSQDWRGRTDTQYF. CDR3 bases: TGCGCCAGCAGCCAAGATTGGAGGGGACGCACAGATACGCAGTATTTT.

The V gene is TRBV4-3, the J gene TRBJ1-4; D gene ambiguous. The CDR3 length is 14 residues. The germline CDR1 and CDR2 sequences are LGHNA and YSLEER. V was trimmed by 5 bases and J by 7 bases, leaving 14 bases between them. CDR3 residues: CASSKIPEFEKLFF. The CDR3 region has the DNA TGCGCCAGCAGCAAGATACCCGAATTTGAAAAACTGTTTTTT.

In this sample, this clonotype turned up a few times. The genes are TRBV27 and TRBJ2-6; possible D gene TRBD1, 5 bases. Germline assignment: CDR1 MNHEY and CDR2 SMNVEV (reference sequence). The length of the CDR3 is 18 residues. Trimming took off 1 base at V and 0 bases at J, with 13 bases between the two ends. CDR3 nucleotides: TGTGCCAGCAGTTTATTCGCCGGACAACCCTCTGGGGCCAACGTCCTGACTTTC. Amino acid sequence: CASSLFAGQPSGANVLTF.

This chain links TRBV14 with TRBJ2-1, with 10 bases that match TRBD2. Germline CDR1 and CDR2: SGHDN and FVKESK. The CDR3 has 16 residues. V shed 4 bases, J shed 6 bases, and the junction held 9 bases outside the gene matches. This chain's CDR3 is CASSPGPLAGINEQFF. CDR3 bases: TGTGCCAGCAGCCCGGGTCCACTAGCGGGAATCAATGAGCAGTTCTTC.

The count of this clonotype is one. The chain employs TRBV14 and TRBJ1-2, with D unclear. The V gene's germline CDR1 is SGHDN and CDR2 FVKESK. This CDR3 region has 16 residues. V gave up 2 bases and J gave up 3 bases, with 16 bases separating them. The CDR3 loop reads CASSQYWGAPDYGYTF. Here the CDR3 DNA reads TGTGCCAGCAGCCAATACTGGGGTGCGCCCGACTATGGCTACACCTTC.

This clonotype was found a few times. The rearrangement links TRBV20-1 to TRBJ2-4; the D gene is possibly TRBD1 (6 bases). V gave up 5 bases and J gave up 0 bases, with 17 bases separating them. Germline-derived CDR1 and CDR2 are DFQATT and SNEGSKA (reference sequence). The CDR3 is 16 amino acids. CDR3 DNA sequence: TGCAGTGCTTTTAGACAGGTCCTCCTAGCCAAAAACATTCAGTACTTC. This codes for CSAFRQVLLAKNIQYF.

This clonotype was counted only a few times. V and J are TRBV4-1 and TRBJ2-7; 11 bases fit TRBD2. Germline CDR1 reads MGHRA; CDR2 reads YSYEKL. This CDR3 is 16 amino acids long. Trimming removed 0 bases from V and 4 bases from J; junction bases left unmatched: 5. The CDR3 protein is CASSQDRLAGSYEQYF. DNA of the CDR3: TGCGCCAGCAGCCAAGATCGACTAGCGGGAAGTTACGAGCAGTACTTC.

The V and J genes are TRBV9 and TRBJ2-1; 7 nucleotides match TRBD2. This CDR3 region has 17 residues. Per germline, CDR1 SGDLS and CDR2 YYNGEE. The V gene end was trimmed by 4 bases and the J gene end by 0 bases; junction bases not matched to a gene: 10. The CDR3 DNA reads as TGTGCCAGCAGCTACGGGACTAACGGGAGCTCCTACAATGAGCAGTTCTTC. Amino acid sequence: CASSYGTNGSSYNEQFF.

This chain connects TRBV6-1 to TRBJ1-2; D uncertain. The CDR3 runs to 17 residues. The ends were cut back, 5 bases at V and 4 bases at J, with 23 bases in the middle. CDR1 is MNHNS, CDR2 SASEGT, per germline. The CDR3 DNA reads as TGTGCCAGCAGTAATGGCGGCAGGACGCCCTATTCCTATGGCTACACCTTC. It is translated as CASSNGGRTPYSYGYTF.

CDR3 nucleotide sequence: TGTGCCAGCAGCCAAGAACAGGGCAGGGGTCATCAGCCCCAGCATTTT. Protein sequence: CASSQEQGRGHQPQHF. The V and J genes are TRBV4-2 and TRBJ1-5; a possible D gene is TRBD1 (6 bases). Germline CDR1 reads LGHNA; CDR2 reads YNFKEQ. Trimming took 0 bases from V and 5 from J, leaving 14 bases between them. The CDR3 covers 16 residues.

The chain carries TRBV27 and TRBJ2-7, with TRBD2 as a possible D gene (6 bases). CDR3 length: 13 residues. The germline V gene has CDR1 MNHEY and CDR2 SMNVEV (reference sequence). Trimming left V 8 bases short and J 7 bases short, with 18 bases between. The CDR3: CASGRLVFNEQYF. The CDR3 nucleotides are TGTGCCAGCGGAAGACTAGTGTTCAATGAGCAGTACTTC.